Listed below are T cell receptor beta chains from one sample, sequenced in a study of regulatory T cells in long-lasting Graves disease. Each CDR3 protein is one row after TCRdb ran MiXCR on the multiplex PCR reads. Of 450,000 to 500,000 distinct CDR3 sequences listed, 16% were seen once; the top ten hold less than 15%. These data also formed part of another study, on T cells in Graves' hyperthyroidism and ophthalmopathy.

Here the sequenced sample was peripheral blood mononuclear cells (PBMCs), taken at new diagnosis, from a patient treated with antithyroid drugs. All receptors come from a middle-aged man with Graves disease. CDR3s include the opening cysteine and the closing phenylalanine or tryptophan. Fields, in order: J gene, clone size, D gene, V gene, CDR3 DNA, CDR3 protein. The D gene is left open where the match is weak. Only part of the rows carry a size: once, few, many, or a class if the clone is expanded.

J: TRBJ2-5
size: many
D: NA
V: TRBV30
DNA: TGTGCCTGGAGTTTGGCTGGATCGAGAGAGACCCAGTACTTC
CDR3: CAWSLAGSRETQYF

J: TRBJ2-7
size: many
D: TRBD2
V: TRBV28
DNA: TGTGCCAGCAGTAGCGGGGAGGTCCCCTACGAGCAGTACTTC
CDR3: CASSSGEVPYEQYF

J: TRBJ2-1
size: many
D: TRBD2
V: TRBV28
DNA: TGTGCCAGCTGTCGGGCGGGAGGGTACAATGAGCAGTTCTTC
CDR3: CASCRAGGYNEQFF

J: TRBJ1-2
size: NA
D: NA
V: TRBV6-1
DNA: TGTGCCAGCGGGGAATACTATGGCTACACCTTC
CDR3: CASGEYYGYTF

J: TRBJ1-2
size: few
D: TRBD1
V: TRBV5-6
DNA: TGTGCCAGCAGCTTGGCCGGGAGGGGGCCCGGCTACACCTTC
CDR3: CASSLAGRGPGYTF

J: TRBJ1-4
size: many
D: NA
V: TRBV6-9
DNA: TGTGCCAGCAGTTACTTCAAAGGAGAAAAACTGTTTTTT
CDR3: CASSYFKGEKLFF

J: TRBJ2-6
size: NA
D: TRBD1
V: TRBV29-1
DNA: TGCAGCGTTGAAGATAGAATCGGGACAGGAACAGGGGCCAACGTCCTGACTTTC
CDR3: CSVEDRIGTGTGANVLTF

J: TRBJ2-1
size: many
D: TRBD2
V: TRBV12-3/TRBV12-4
DNA: TGTGCCAGCAGAGAGCGGGAGGCCGCCGGAGGTGAGCAGTTCTTC
CDR3: CASREREAAGGEQFF

J: TRBJ2-2
size: few
D: NA
V: TRBV5-5
DNA: TGTGCCAGCAGCCCGCTTGGAGTGGGCACCGGGGAGCTGTTTTTT
CDR3: CASSPLGVGTGELFF

J: TRBJ2-7
size: NA
D: TRBD1
V: TRBV25-1
DNA: TGTGCCAGCAGTGACGCCGGGACAGGGCTCTACGAGCAGTACTTC
CDR3: CASSDAGTGLYEQYF

J: TRBJ2-7
size: NA
D: TRBD2
V: TRBV12-5
DNA: TGTGCTAGCCGACTAGCGGGAGGGCCCTCCTACGAGCAGTACTTC
CDR3: CASRLAGGPSYEQYF

J: TRBJ2-5
size: once
D: TRBD2
V: TRBV11-2
DNA: TGTGCCAGCAGCGCCGGGACTAGCGGGAGTTGGCAAGAGACCCAGTACTTC
CDR3: CASSAGTSGSWQETQYF

J: TRBJ2-4
size: NA
D: TRBD1
V: TRBV28
DNA: TGTGCCAGCAGATCAGGGGGCCTAGCCAAAAACATTCAGTACTTC
CDR3: CASRSGGLAKNIQYF

J: TRBJ1-6
size: many
D: NA
V: TRBV5-1
DNA: TGTGCCAGCAGTTTAACAGGGCCTAATTCACCCCTCCACTTT
CDR3: CASSLTGPNSPLHF

J: TRBJ2-5
size: NA
D: TRBD1
V: TRBV10-3
DNA: TGTGCCATCAGTTCGGACAGGGCGGGAGAGACCCAGTACTTC
CDR3: CAISSDRAGETQYF

J: TRBJ2-6
size: NA
D: TRBD2
V: TRBV4-1
DNA: TGCGCCAGCAGCTTCCGGGACTACAGCTCTGGGGCCAACGTCCTGACTTTC
CDR3: CASSFRDYSSGANVLTF

J: TRBJ1-2
size: many
D: TRBD1
V: TRBV2
DNA: TGTGCCAGCAGGGGCACAGGGGACTATGGCTACACCTTC
CDR3: CASRGTGDYGYTF

J: TRBJ2-5
size: few
D: TRBD1
V: TRBV29-1
DNA: TGCAGCGCCTCACAGGGGCAAGAGACCCAGTACTTC
CDR3: CSASQGQETQYF

J: TRBJ2-3
size: NA
D: TRBD2
V: TRBV29-1
DNA: TGCAGCGTTGAGTCCCTAGCGGTCACAGATACGCAGTATTTT
CDR3: CSVESLAVTDTQYF

J: TRBJ2-5
size: few
D: NA
V: TRBV5-4
DNA: TGTGCCAGCAGCTTGGAGCGCCAAGAGACCCAGTACTTC
CDR3: CASSLERQETQYF

J: TRBJ2-7
size: many
D: NA
V: TRBV5-1
DNA: TGCGCCAGCAGCCCCGGACAGTTAGCCCTCTACGAGCAGTACTTC
CDR3: CASSPGQLALYEQYF

J: TRBJ2-1
size: many
D: TRBD1
V: TRBV11-1
DNA: TGTGCCAGCAGCTATCGACAGGGGAATTTCTACAATGAGCAGTTCTTC
CDR3: CASSYRQGNFYNEQFF

J: TRBJ1-4
size: NA
D: TRBD1
V: TRBV7-2
DNA: TGTGCCAGCAGCTGGAAAGGGGGCGTGGGATCTAATGAAAAACTGTTTTTT
CDR3: CASSWKGGVGSNEKLFF

J: TRBJ2-7
size: many
D: TRBD1
V: TRBV27
DNA: TGTGCCAGCTCCATGGACAGGGGATCCTACGAGCAGTACTTC
CDR3: CASSMDRGSYEQYF

J: TRBJ2-6
size: many
D: NA
V: TRBV12-3/TRBV12-4
DNA: TGTGCCAGCAAAGGATTGAGTGGGGCCAACGTCCTGACTTTC
CDR3: CASKGLSGANVLTF

J: TRBJ2-4
size: few
D: NA
V: TRBV19
DNA: TGTGCCAGTACCGCCGGGGGAGACATTCAGTACTTC
CDR3: CASTAGGDIQYF

J: TRBJ2-5
size: many
D: NA
V: TRBV5-1
DNA: TGCGCCAGCAGCTTGGATACACCAGTCCAAGAGACCCAGTACTTC
CDR3: CASSLDTPVQETQYF

J: TRBJ2-5
size: NA
D: NA
V: TRBV12-3/TRBV12-4
DNA: TGTGCCAGCAGTGACCACAGGGAGGGCCTGGAGACCCAGTACTTC
CDR3: CASSDHREGLETQYF

J: TRBJ2-1
size: many
D: NA
V: TRBV28
DNA: TGTGCCAGCAGTTTAGTTCTAGCCGGACCGGGTAATGAGCAGTTCTTC
CDR3: CASSLVLAGPGNEQFF

J: TRBJ2-1
size: NA
D: NA
V: TRBV5-6
DNA: TGTGCCAGCAGCTATGGGATGAGGGAGTTCTTC
CDR3: CASSYGMREFF

J: TRBJ2-1
size: many
D: NA
V: TRBV7-2
DNA: TGTGCCAGCAGCTTAGGGACAGTAGACTACAATGAGCAGTTCTTC
CDR3: CASSLGTVDYNEQFF

J: TRBJ2-1
size: NA
D: NA
V: TRBV19
DNA: TGTGCCAGTAGTCCTAGGGGCGGGACGGGTGGCAATGAGCAGTTCTTC
CDR3: CASSPRGGTGGNEQFF

J: TRBJ2-7
size: NA
D: NA
V: TRBV11-2
DNA: TGTGCCAGCAGTGGGAGTAGCGAGATGACCTACGAGCAGTACTTC
CDR3: CASSGSSEMTYEQYF

J: TRBJ1-5
size: many
D: NA
V: TRBV12-3/TRBV12-4
DNA: TGTGCCAGCAGTTTGGGGGGGCCTAGCAATCAGCCCCAGCATTTT
CDR3: CASSLGGPSNQPQHF

J: TRBJ2-7
size: many
D: NA
V: TRBV6-1
DNA: TGTGCCAGCAGCACAGTGCCCGCCTACGAGCAGTACTTC
CDR3: CASSTVPAYEQYF

J: TRBJ2-1
size: NA
D: NA
V: TRBV12-3/TRBV12-4
DNA: TGTGCCAGCAGTTCTCACCTTCGACAGTACCCTTACAATGAGCAGTTCTTC
CDR3: CASSSHLRQYPYNEQFF

J: TRBJ1-1
size: many
D: NA
V: TRBV7-3
DNA: TGTGCCAGCAGCTTAACCCCGATTAACACTGAAGCTTTCTTT
CDR3: CASSLTPINTEAFF

J: TRBJ2-1
size: many
D: NA
V: TRBV18
DNA: TGTGCCAGCTCACCTGCCCCTACCTACAATGAGCAGTTCTTC
CDR3: CASSPAPTYNEQFF

J: TRBJ2-2
size: many
D: NA
V: TRBV30
DNA: TGTGCCTGGAGTTCCGGGACCTTAATCAGGGAGCTGTTTTTT
CDR3: CAWSSGTLIRELFF

J: TRBJ2-7
size: few
D: TRBD1
V: TRBV7-2
DNA: TGTGCCAGCAGCTTAGTTCTGGGACAGGGGGCTGGCGAGCAGTACTTC
CDR3: CASSLVLGQGAGEQYF

J: TRBJ2-5
size: many
D: TRBD2
V: TRBV28
DNA: TGTGCCAGCAGTTTCGGGACTAGCGGGTGGGAGACCCAGTACTTC
CDR3: CASSFGTSGWETQYF

J: TRBJ1-2
size: many
D: NA
V: TRBV30
DNA: TGTGCCTGGAGCCCCCCAGGCTACACCTTC
CDR3: CAWSPPGYTF

J: TRBJ2-7
size: NA
D: NA
V: TRBV12-3/TRBV12-4
DNA: TGTGCCAGCAGTTTTGGGCAGGGAGGCGCCTACGAGCAGTACTTC
CDR3: CASSFGQGGAYEQYF

J: TRBJ2-7
size: few
D: TRBD2
V: TRBV27
DNA: TGTGCCAGCAGTCCCCTTCCGGGAGGTTCCTACGAGCAGTACTTC
CDR3: CASSPLPGGSYEQYF

J: TRBJ1-4
size: many
D: NA
V: TRBV3-1
DNA: TGTGCCAGCAGCCAAGATCTAGGGGCTGAAAAACTGTTTTTT
CDR3: CASSQDLGAEKLFF

J: TRBJ2-7
size: NA
D: TRBD2
V: TRBV6-1
DNA: TGTGCCAGCAGTGTACAGGGAAACCTTCTACTAGCGGTGACCTACGAGCAGTACTTC
CDR3: CASSVQGNLLLAVTYEQYF

J: TRBJ1-1
size: few
D: TRBD1
V: TRBV5-6
DNA: TGTGCCAGCAGCGTCACCGGGACAGGGCGGTCGCGTGAAGCTTTCTTT
CDR3: CASSVTGTGRSREAFF

J: TRBJ2-2
size: many
D: TRBD1
V: TRBV5-1
DNA: TGCGCCAGCAGCATAGAGACAGGGACGACCGGGGAGCTGTTTTTT
CDR3: CASSIETGTTGELFF

J: TRBJ2-5
size: many
D: NA
V: TRBV7-9
DNA: TGTGCCAGCAGCTTAGCCCCGCCAGACCAAGAGACCCAGTACTTC
CDR3: CASSLAPPDQETQYF

J: TRBJ2-3
size: NA
D: NA
V: TRBV5-6
DNA: TGTGCCAGCAGCTTGTATTTGACTTCCTCTAGCACAGATACGCAGTATTTT
CDR3: CASSLYLTSSSTDTQYF

J: TRBJ2-7
size: many
D: TRBD2
V: TRBV5-1
DNA: TGTGCCAGCAGCCCGGGGGGACTAAGCTCCTACGAGCAGTACTTC
CDR3: CASSPGGLSSYEQYF

J: TRBJ1-5
size: NA
D: NA
V: TRBV12-3/TRBV12-4
DNA: TGTGCCAGCAGTTTTTACAATCAGCCCCAGCATTTT
CDR3: CASSFYNQPQHF

J: TRBJ2-7
size: many
D: TRBD2
V: TRBV20-1
DNA: TGCAGTGCCTCGACTAGCGGGAGGGCCAGTCAGTACTTC
CDR3: CSASTSGRASQYF

J: TRBJ2-7
size: many
D: NA
V: TRBV7-9
DNA: TGTGCCAGCAGATCCGACCCGAGCTACGAGCAGTACTTC
CDR3: CASRSDPSYEQYF

J: TRBJ2-1
size: few
D: TRBD2
V: TRBV7-6
DNA: TGTGCCAGCAGCTCGCCCGACGGGCTAGCGGGGAACAATGAGCAGTTCTTC
CDR3: CASSSPDGLAGNNEQFF

J: TRBJ2-2
size: NA
D: NA
V: TRBV28
DNA: TGTGCCAGCATGAGGTTGGGGGCTGGCGGGGAGCTGTTTTTT
CDR3: CASMRLGAGGELFF

J: TRBJ1-1
size: NA
D: TRBD1
V: TRBV5-1
DNA: TGCGCCAGCTCGACAGGGGGGGACACTGAAGCTTTCTTT
CDR3: CASSTGGDTEAFF

J: TRBJ1-5
size: NA
D: NA
V: TRBV19
DNA: TGTGCCAGTAGTATTATAGGGTCAAGCAATCAGCCCCAGCATTTT
CDR3: CASSIIGSSNQPQHF

J: TRBJ2-5
size: few
D: NA
V: TRBV28
DNA: TGTGCCAGCATGACGGGGGCAGAGACCCAGTACTTC
CDR3: CASMTGAETQYF